The next 8 T cell receptor beta chains were all read from a single sample in a study of OX40 agonist ivuxolimab in advanced cancers. Only in-frame clones appear in the TCRdb table, and some are missing; sequencing was by immunoSEQ multiplex PCR. Of over 55,000 clones listed, 75% to 85% were seen once; the top ten hold about 8.2%. The material sequenced was CD4+ or CD8+ T cells sorted from blood, taken in a trial of the OX40 agonist ivuxolimab. These receptor sequences come from an adult with an advanced solid tumor such as melanoma, head and neck, liver or kidney cancer.

The DNA for the CDR3 is TGCGCCAGCAGCTTGGAATCAGGGTTAAGAAGGACTGAAGCTTTCTTT. Its protein is CASSLESGLRRTEAFF. J is TRBJ1-1 and V is TRBV5-1; a possible D gene is TRBD1 (5 bases). Between the trimmed V and J ends, which lost 0 bases and 5 bases, there was a span of 17 bases. This CDR3 is 16 amino acids long. The germline gives CDR1 SGHRS, CDR2 YFSETQ.

The V call is TRBV5-6, the J call TRBJ1-1; maybe TRBD1 (6 bases). The V end was cut by 3 bases, the J end by 4 bases, with 13 bases between. The CDR3 loop spans 14 amino acids. CDR1 is SGHDT, CDR2 YYEEEE, per germline. The CDR3 bases are TGTGCCAGCAGCTCACCTACAGGGTCCACTGAAGCTTTCTTT. Its protein product is CASSSPTGSTEAFF.

The chain carries TRBV7-8 and TRBJ2-5; 11 bases fit TRBD2. The CDR3 loop spans 18 amino acids. V lost 1 base and J lost 2; bases outside the gene matches: 9. Germline CDR1 reads SGHVS; CDR2 reads FQNEAQ. In DNA form, the CDR3 reads TGTGCCAGCAGCTTAGTGCCTAGCGGGGGGAGGGGACAAGAGACCCAGTACTTC. It translates to CASSLVPSGGRGQETQYF. Based on the CDR3 plus reference TRBV7-8 and TRBJ2-5, the full variable domain is GAGVSQSPRYKVAKRGQDVALRCDPISGHVSLFWYQQALGQGPEFLTYFQNEAQLDKSGLPSDRFFAERPEGSVSTLKIQRTQQEDSAVYLCASSLVPSGGRGQETQYFGPGTRLLVL.

The chain couples TRBV19 to TRBJ2-1, with D tentatively TRBD2 (6 bases). Germline CDR1 reads LNHDA; CDR2 reads SQIVND (reference sequence). Deletions cut 4 bases from V and 4 bases from J, with 11 bases between. The CDR3 has 14 residues. CDR3: CASSNSGRYNEQFF. DNA of the CDR3: TGTGCCAGTAGTAACAGCGGGCGTTACAATGAGCAGTTCTTC. Together with reference TRBV19 and TRBJ2-1, the CDR3 gives the full variable domain: DGGITQSPKYLFRKEGQNVTLSCEQNLNHDAMYWYRQDPGQGLRLIYYSQIVNDFQKGDIAEGYSVSREKKESFPLTVTSAQKNPTAFYLCASSNSGRYNEQFFGPGTRLTVL.

This clone appeared a few times. The chain has TRBV2 and TRBJ2-5; tentatively, D is TRBD1 (7 bases). The CDR3 contains 17 residues. Trimming took 4 bases from V and 4 from J, leaving 22 bases between them. The germline V gene has CDR1 SNHLY and CDR2 FYNNEI. The DNA of the CDR3 is TGTGCCAGCAGTGGCGAGCCGTTGATTCAGGGGGGAGAGACCCAGTACTTC. Translated: CASSGEPLIQGGETQYF.

V and J are TRBV2 and TRBJ2-3; no firm D call. Trimming removed 4 bases from V and 0 bases from J, with 14 bases in between. CDR1 SNHLY and CDR2 FYNNEI come from the germline V gene. The CDR3 totals 16 residues. The chain's CDR3 is CASSVSADASTDTQYF. The CDR3 DNA is TGTGCCAGCAGTGTCTCCGCGGACGCGAGCACAGATACGCAGTATTTT.

This chain uses TRBV10-3 with TRBJ2-7, with TRBD1 identical over 7 bases. Germline CDR1 ENHRY, CDR2 SYGVKD. The CDR3 length is 12 residues. With 6 bases clipped from V and 2 bases from J, the junction kept 1 base outside the gene matches. The CDR3 DNA follows: TGTGCCATCAGCGGGACAGCCTACGAGCAGTACTTC. This sequence encodes CAISGTAYEQYF.

This clone was seen a handful of times. This chain uses TRBV5-1 with TRBJ1-1; D gene unclear. This CDR3 is built from 13 residues. Trimming pared 4 bases from V and 0 bases from J, leaving 7 bases between. The V gene's germline CDR1 is SGHRS and CDR2 YFSETQ. The CDR3 here is CASSQIMNTEAFF. The CDR3 bases are TGCGCCAGCAGCCAGATCATGAACACTGAAGCTTTCTTT.